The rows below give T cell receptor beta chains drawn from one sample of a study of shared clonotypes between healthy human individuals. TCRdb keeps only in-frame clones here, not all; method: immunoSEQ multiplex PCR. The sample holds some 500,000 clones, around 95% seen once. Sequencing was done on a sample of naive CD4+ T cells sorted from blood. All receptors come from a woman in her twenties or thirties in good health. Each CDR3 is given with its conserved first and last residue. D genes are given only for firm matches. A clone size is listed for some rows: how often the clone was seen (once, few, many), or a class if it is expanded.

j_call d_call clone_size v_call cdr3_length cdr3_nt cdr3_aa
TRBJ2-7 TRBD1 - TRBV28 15 TGTGCCAGCAGTATCGGACAGGGGGCCCTCTACGAGCAGTACTTC CASSIGQGALYEQYF
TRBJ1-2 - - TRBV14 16 TGTGCCAGCAGCCCCGGGACGGGGAACACTAACTATGGCTACACCTTC CASSPGTGNTNYGYTF
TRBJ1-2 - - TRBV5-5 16 TGTGCCAGCAGCTTGCCCCAGGGTAAGGTTGTCTATGGCTACACCTTC CASSLPQGKVVYGYTF
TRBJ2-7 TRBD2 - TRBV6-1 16 TGTGCCAGCAGTGAAGGCCTAGCGGGCGCCTCCTACGAGCAGTACTTC CASSEGLAGASYEQYF
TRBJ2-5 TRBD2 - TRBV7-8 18 TGTGCCAGCAGCTTAGGGTACGCGGGAGTGGTCGGCCAAGAGACCCAGTACTTC CASSLGYAGVVGQETQYF
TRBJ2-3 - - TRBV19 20 TGTGCCAGTAGTACCTTGGTTTGGGGTGGCCAGCGGTATTTCACAGATACGCAGTATTTT CASSTLVWGGQRYFTDTQYF
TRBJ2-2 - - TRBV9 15 TGTGCCAGCAGCGTTACGACAGCGAACACCGGGGAGCTGTTTTTT CASSVTTANTGELFF
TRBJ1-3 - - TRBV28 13 TGTGCCAGCGGCGGGGAATCTGGAAACACCATATATTTT CASGGESGNTIYF
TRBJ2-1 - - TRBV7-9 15 TGTGCCAACAGCGCTCCGGGACTCCCTGTGGGTGAGCAGTTCTTC CANSAPGLPVGEQFF
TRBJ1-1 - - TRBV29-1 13 TGCAGCGTTGATAGGGGTTACAACACTGAAGCTTTCTTT CSVDRGYNTEAFF
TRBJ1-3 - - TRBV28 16 TGTGCCAGCAGTTTATCACAGGGCCGATCTGGAAACACCATATATTTT CASSLSQGRSGNTIYF
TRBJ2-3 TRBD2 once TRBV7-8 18 TGTGCCAGCAGCACAGGACTAGCGGGAGGGCCAAGAACAGATACGCAGTATTTT CASSTGLAGGPRTDTQYF
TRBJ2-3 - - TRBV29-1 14 TGCAGCGTTGATGACCGAGCGGACCCGGATACGCAGTATTTT CSVDDRADPDTQYF
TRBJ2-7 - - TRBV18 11 TGTGCCAGCTCACCAGGAAGGGAGCAGTACTTC CASSPGREQYF
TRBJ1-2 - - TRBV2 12 TGTGCCAGCAGTGAATGGGTCGGTGGCTACACCTTC CASSEWVGGYTF